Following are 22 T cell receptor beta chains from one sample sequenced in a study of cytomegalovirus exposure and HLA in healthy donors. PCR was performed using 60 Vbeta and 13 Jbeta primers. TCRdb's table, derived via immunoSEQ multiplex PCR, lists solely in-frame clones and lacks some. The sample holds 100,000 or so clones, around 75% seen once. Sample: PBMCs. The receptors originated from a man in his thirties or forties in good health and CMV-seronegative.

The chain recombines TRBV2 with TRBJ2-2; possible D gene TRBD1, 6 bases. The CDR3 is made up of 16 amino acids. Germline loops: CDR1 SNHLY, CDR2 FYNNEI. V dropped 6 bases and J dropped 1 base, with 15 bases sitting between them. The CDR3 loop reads CASRREIGGNTGELFF. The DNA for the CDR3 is TGTGCCAGCAGAAGGGAGATAGGGGGGAACACCGGGGAGCTGTTTTTT.

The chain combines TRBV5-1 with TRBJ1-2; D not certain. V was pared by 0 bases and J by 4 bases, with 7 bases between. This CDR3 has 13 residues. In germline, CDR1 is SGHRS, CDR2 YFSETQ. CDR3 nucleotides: TGCGCCAGCAGCTTGGGGGGAGCCTATGGCTACACCTTC. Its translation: CASSLGGAYGYTF. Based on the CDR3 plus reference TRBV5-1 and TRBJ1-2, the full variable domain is KAGVTQTPRYLIKTRGQQVTLSCSPISGHRSVSWYQQTPGQGLQFLFEYFSETQRNKGNFPGRFSGRQFSNSRSEMNVSTLELGDSALYLCASSLGGAYGYTFGSGTRLTVV.

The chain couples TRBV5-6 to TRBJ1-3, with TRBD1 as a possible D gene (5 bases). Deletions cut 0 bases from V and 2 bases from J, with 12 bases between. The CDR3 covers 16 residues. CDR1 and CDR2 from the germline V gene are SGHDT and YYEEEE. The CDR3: CASSLAGREAGNTIYF. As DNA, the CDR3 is TGTGCCAGCAGCTTGGCCGGCAGGGAGGCTGGAAACACCATATATTTT.

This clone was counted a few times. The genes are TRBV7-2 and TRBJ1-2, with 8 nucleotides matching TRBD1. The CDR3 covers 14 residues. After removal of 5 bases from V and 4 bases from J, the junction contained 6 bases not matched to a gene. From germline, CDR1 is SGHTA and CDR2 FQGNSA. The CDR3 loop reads CASSEGTGPYGYTF. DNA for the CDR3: TGTGCCAGCAGCGAAGGGACAGGCCCCTATGGCTACACCTTC.

The CDR3 DNA reads as TGTGCCAGCAGCTTATCTCTCGGTAACACTGAAGCTTTCTTT. Protein sequence: CASSLSLGNTEAFF. The chain links TRBV7-2 to TRBJ1-1; D gene unclear. Trimming pared 2 bases from V and 2 bases from J, leaving 9 bases between. CDR3 length: 14 amino acids. The V gene's germline CDR1 is SGHTA and CDR2 FQGNSA.

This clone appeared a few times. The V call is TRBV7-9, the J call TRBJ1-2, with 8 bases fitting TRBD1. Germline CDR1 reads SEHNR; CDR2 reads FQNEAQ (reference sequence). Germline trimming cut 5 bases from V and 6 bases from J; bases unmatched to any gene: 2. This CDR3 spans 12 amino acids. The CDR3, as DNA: TGTGCCAGCAGCATGACAGGGGATGGCTACACCTTC. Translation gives CASSMTGDGYTF.

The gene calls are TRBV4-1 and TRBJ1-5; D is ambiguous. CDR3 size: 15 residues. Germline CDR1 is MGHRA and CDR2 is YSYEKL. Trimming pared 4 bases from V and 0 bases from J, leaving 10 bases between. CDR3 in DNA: TGCGCCAGCAGCCCATACACGTATAGCAATCAGCCCCAGCATTTT. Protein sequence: CASSPYTYSNQPQHF.

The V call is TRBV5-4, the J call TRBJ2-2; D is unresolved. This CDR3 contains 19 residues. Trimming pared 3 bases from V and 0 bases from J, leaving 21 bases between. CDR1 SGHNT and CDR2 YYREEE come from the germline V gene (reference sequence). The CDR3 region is CASSSPAGSYLANTGELFF. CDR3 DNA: TGTGCCAGCAGCTCCCCCGCAGGAAGCTATCTTGCGAACACCGGGGAGCTGTTTTTT.

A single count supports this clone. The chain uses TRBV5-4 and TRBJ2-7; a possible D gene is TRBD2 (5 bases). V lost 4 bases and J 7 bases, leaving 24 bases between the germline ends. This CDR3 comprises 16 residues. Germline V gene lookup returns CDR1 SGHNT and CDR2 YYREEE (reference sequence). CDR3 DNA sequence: TGTGCCAGCAGCCAGACTAATCGGGGAGCCATCGGGGAGCAGTACTTC. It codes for CASSQTNRGAIGEQYF.

CDR3 DNA sequence: TGTGCCAGCAGTTACTCCGACGGGAGGCTTGGGGAGACCCAGTACTTC. This gives the protein CASSYSDGRLGETQYF. The chain recombines TRBV6-6 with TRBJ2-5, with 7 nucleotides matching TRBD2. With 0 bases clipped from V and 5 bases from J, the junction kept 9 bases outside the gene matches. The CDR3 totals 16 residues. Germline V gene data show CDR1 as MNHNY and CDR2 as SVGAGI (reference sequence).

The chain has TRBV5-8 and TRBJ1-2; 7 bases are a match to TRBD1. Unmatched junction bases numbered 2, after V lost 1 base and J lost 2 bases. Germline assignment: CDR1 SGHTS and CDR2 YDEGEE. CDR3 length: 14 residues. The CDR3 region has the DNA TGTGCCAGCAGCTTGCGGGGACAGAACTATGGCTACACCTTC. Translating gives CASSLRGQNYGYTF.

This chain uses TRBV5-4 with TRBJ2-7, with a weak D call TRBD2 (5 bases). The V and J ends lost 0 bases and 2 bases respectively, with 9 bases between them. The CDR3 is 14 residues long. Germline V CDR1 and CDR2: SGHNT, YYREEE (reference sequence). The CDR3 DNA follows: TGTGCCAGCAGCTTGGGCCGGGAACCCTACGAGCAGTACTTC. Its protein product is CASSLGREPYEQYF.

This CDR3 is CASSTSGTSEKGDEQYF. The CDR3 bases are TGTGCCAGCAGCACCTCCGGGACTAGCGAAAAAGGGGACGAGCAGTACTTC. V usage is TRBV27 and J usage is TRBJ2-7, with TRBD2 matching over 10 bases. In germline, CDR1 is MNHEY, CDR2 SMNVEV (reference sequence). The CDR3 totals 17 residues. V was clipped by 6 bases and J by 5 bases; unmatched bases: 16.

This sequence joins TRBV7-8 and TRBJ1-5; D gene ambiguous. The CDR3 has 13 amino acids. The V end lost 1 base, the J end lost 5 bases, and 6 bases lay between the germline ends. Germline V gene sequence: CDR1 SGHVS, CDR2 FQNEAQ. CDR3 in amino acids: CASSLGGDQPQHF. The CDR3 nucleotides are TGTGCCAGCAGCTTAGGCGGGGATCAGCCCCAGCATTTT.

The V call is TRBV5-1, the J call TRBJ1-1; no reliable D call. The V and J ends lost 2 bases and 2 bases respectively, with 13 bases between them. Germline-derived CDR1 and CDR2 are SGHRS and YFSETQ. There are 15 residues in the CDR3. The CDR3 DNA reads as TGCGCCAGCAGCTTAGGCGAGGGATATAACACTGAAGCTTTCTTT. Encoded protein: CASSLGEGYNTEAFF.

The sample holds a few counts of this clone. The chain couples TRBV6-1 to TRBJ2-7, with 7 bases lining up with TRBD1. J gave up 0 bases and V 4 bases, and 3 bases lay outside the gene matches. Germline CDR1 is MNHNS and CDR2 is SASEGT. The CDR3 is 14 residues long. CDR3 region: CASSADRSSYEQYF. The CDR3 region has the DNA TGTGCCAGCAGTGCGGACAGGAGCTCCTACGAGCAGTACTTC.

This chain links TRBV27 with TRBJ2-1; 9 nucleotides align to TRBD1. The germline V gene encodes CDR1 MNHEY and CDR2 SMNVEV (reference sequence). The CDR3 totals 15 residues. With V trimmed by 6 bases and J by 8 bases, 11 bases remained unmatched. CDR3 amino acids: CASSQTGGGFDEQFF. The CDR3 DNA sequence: TGTGCCAGCAGCCAAACAGGGGGCGGATTCGATGAGCAGTTCTTC.

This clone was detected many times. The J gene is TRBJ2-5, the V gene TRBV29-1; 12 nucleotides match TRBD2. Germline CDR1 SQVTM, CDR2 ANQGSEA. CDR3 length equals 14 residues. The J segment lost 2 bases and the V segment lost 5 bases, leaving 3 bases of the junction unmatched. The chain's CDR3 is CSVRTSGTQETQYF. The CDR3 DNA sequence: TGCAGCGTTAGGACTAGCGGGACGCAAGAGACCCAGTACTTC.

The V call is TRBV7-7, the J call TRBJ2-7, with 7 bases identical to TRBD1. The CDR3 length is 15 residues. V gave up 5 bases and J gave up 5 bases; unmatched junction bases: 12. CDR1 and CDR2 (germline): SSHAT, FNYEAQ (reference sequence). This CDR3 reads CASSPEGGTRHEQYF. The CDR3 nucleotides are TGTGCCAGCAGCCCCGAAGGGGGCACCCGCCACGAGCAGTACTTC. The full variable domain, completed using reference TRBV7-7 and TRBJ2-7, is GAGVSQSPRYKVTKRGQDVTLRCDPISSHATLYWYQQALGQGPEFLTYFNYEAQPDKSGLPSDRFSAERPEGSISTLTIQRTEQRDSAMYRCASSPEGGTRHEQYFGPGTRLTVT.

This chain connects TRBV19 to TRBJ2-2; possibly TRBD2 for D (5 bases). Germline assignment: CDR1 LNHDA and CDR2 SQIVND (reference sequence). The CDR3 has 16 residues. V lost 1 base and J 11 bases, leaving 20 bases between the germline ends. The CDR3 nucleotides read TGTGCCAGTAGTATAGGAGGGTCTTGGCTCGTAGTAGAGCTGTTTTTT. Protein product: CASSIGGSWLVVELFF.

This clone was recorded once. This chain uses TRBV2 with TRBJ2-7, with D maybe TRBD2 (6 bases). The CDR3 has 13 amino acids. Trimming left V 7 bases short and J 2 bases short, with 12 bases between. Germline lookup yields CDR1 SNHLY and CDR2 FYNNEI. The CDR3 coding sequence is TGTGCCAGCATGGGGGGATCCCCCTACGAGCAGTACTTC. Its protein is CASMGGSPYEQYF. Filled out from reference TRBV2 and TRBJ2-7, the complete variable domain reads EPEVTQTPSHQVTQMGQEVILRCVPISNHLYFYWYRQILGQKVEFLVSFYNNEISEKSEIFDDQFSVERPDGSNFTLKIRSTKLEDSAMYFCASMGGSPYEQYFGPGTRLTVT.

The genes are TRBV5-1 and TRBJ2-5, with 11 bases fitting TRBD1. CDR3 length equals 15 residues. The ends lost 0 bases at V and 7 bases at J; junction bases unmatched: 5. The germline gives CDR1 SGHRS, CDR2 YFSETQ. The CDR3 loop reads CASSLAGQGEGTQYF. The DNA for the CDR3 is TGCGCCAGCAGCTTGGCGGGACAGGGGGAAGGGACCCAGTACTTC.